This record looks at one T cell receptor (beta chain) sequence and its context. This CDR3 contains 13 residues. Profiled with immunoSEQ multiplex PCR; TCRdb holds only in-frame clones, not every one. Of 200,000 to 250,000 clones listed, 80% to 90% are singletons. This entry belongs to a study of blood T cell repertoires in COVID-19. The wider study: Acute and convalescent COVID-19 samples came from the United States, Italy and Spain. PBMCs, B-cell-depleted T cells, or T cells were the source of the cDNA or gDNA that made up the material.

The chain joins TRBV21-1 to TRBJ2-7; the table calls TRBD1, which could not be checked here. TRBV21-1 is a known pseudogene. Sequencing was carried out using peripheral blood. The clonotype comes from a man aged 50 to 59 who had recovered from COVID-19. Written as DNA, the CDR3 is TGTGCCAGCAGCAAAGCTGGGCTCTTCGAGCAGTACTTC. This encodes CASSKAGLFEQYF.